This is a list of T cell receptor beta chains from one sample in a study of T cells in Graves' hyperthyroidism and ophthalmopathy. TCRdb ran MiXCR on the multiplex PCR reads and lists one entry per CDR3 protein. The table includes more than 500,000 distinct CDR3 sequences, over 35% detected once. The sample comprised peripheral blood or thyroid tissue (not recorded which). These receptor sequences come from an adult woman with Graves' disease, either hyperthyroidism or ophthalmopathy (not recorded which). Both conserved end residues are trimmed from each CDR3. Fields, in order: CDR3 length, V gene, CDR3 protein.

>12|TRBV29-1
SGTGGNWDTEAF
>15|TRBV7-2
ASSHAPGQVRNQPQH
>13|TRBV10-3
AISESGTGGYEQY
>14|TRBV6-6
ASSLGQGNSGNTIY
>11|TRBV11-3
ASSLGPISEAF
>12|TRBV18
ASSPPAGGPEAF
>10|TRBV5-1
ASSLEASEAF
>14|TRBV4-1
ASSPFLAGESYEQY
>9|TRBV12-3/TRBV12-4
ASSLVRELF
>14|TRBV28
ASSPSFGGRALEQY
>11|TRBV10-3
AIRGQSNTEAF
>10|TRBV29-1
SVGTGVGTQY
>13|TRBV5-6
ASSPPIEGAGGYT
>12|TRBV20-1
SARSSRGLDTIY
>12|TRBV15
ATTAQGTGQPQH
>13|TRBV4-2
ASSQDYRESQPQH